The clone carrying this T cell receptor (beta chain) was seen a handful of times. Its specificity is not known. TCRdb passed the reads through MiXCR, listing each CDR3 protein once. This repertoire shows approximately 260,000 distinct CDR3 sequences, about 20% found once; its top ten account for roughly a fifth. This sample stems from a study of T cell repertoires in cytomegalovirus infection. Study details: Selected CMV epitopes included recently identified HLA-C-restricted ones as well as well-studied HLA-B-restricted ones.

This CDR3 is built from 13 residues. The germline V gene encodes CDR1 KGHSH and CDR2 LQKENI. Trimming shortened V by 3 bases and J by 6 bases, and 11 bases separated the two germline ends. The sequence was collected from a human donor in good health (CMV status not recorded). Some clones in this sample may be carry-over from other donors' samples. The chain has TRBV18 and TRBJ1-2; D perhaps matches TRBD1 (5 bases). The sample consisted of cultured PBMCs, taken from culture after CMV antigen stimulation. The CDR3 is CASSPGVGDGYTF. CDR3 coding DNA: TGTGCCAGCTCACCCGGAGTAGGGGATGGCTACACCTTC.